These T cell receptor beta chains were read from a single sample in a study of technical replicates of blood from a few donors. This table comes from immunoSEQ multiplex PCR, and its TCRdb copy is limited to in-frame clones, with some not included. The repertoire holds about 59,000 clones, 93% seen once, with approximately 4% in the top ten. Material: PBMCs. The receptors shown here come from a human donor in good health. Some clones in this sample may be carry-over from other donors' samples. CDR3s include the opening cysteine and the closing phenylalanine or tryptophan. D genes are given only for firm matches. A row's size may be missing; if present it is once, few, many or a size class.

V	size	J	length	D	CDR3	DNA
TRBV27	-	TRBJ2-7	14	-	CASSTGDDPYEQYF	TGTGCCAGCAGTACGGGGGACGACCCCTACGAGCAGTACTTC
TRBV12-5	-	TRBJ1-6	13	-	CASALSEASPLHF	TGTGCTAGTGCCCTGTCTGAGGCCTCACCCCTCCACTTT
TRBV14	-	TRBJ2-2	13	-	CASSQVRAGELFF	TGTGCCAGCAGCCAAGTGAGGGCCGGGGAGCTGTTTTTT
TRBV5-1	-	TRBJ2-1	16	TRBD2	CASSSTTSGNYNEQFF	TGCGCCAGCAGCTCAACAACTAGCGGCAATTACAATGAGCAGTTCTTC
TRBV18	-	TRBJ2-1	15	-	CASSPRRQEYNEQFF	TGTGCCAGCTCACCCCGGCGACAGGAGTACAATGAGCAGTTCTTC
TRBV4-2	-	TRBJ2-4	18	-	CASSQRLGARPAKNIQYF	TGTGCCAGCAGCCAACGCCTCGGCGCCAGGCCCGCCAAAAACATTCAGTACTTC
TRBV4-3	-	TRBJ2-2	17	-	CASSQDSGRGDTGELFF	TGCGCCAGCAGCCAAGATTCTGGCAGGGGAGACACCGGGGAGCTGTTTTTT
TRBV11-2	-	TRBJ2-7	12	-	CASSTGGAEQYF	TGTGCCAGCAGCACAGGGGGGGCCGAGCAGTACTTC
TRBV7-9	-	TRBJ1-1	14	-	CASSLTELNTEAFF	TGTGCCAGCAGCTTGACGGAGTTGAACACTGAAGCTTTCTTT
TRBV5-1	-	TRBJ2-1	14	-	CASSLGGLDNEQFF	TGCGCCAGCTCCCTGGGGGGTTTGGACAATGAGCAGTTCTTC
TRBV7-2	-	TRBJ2-3	16	TRBD2	CASSIVLAGYTDTQYF	TGTGCCAGCAGCATAGTCCTAGCGGGATACACAGATACGCAGTATTTT
TRBV4-3	-	TRBJ2-7	15	TRBD2	CASSQRTSGAYEQYF	TGCGCCAGCAGCCAAAGGACTAGCGGGGCCTACGAGCAGTACTTC
TRBV4-2	once	TRBJ2-5	16	TRBD2	CASSQETSGLEETQYF	TGTGCCAGCAGCCAAGAGACTAGCGGGCTGGAAGAGACCCAGTACTTC
TRBV5-3	-	TRBJ2-1	16	TRBD2	CARSFWREGFDIEQFF	TGTGCCAGAAGCTTTTGGCGGGAGGGCTTTGATATTGAGCAGTTCTTC
TRBV5-4	-	TRBJ2-1	17	-	CASSLALGGPAYNEQFF	TGTGCCAGCAGCTTGGCCTTGGGGGGACCGGCCTACAATGAGCAGTTCTTC
TRBV7-9	-	TRBJ1-1	14	-	CASSADRINTEAFF	TGTGCCAGCAGCGCTGACAGGATAAACACTGAAGCTTTCTTT
TRBV5-5	-	TRBJ2-1	15	-	CASSLGRGNYNEQFF	TGTGCCAGCAGCTTGGGCCGAGGGAACTACAATGAGCAGTTCTTC
TRBV5-4	-	TRBJ2-1	14	-	CASSLALSYNEQFF	TGTGCCAGCAGCTTGGCACTTTCCTACAATGAGCAGTTCTTC
TRBV18	-	TRBJ2-7	17	TRBD1	CASSPGQGNTGSYEQYF	TGTGCCAGCTCACCGGGACAGGGGAATACTGGCTCCTACGAGCAGTACTTC
TRBV11-2	once	TRBJ1-3	13	-	CASSPGWGNTIYF	TGTGCCAGCAGCCCCGGGTGGGGAAACACCATATATTTT
TRBV7-3	-	TRBJ2-1	15	TRBD2	CASSQRLANYNEQFF	TGTGCCAGCAGCCAAAGACTAGCGAACTACAATGAGCAGTTCTTC
TRBV19	once	TRBJ2-7	14	TRBD1	CARSSRDRAYEQYF	TGTGCCAGAAGCAGCCGGGACAGGGCCTACGAGCAGTACTTC
TRBV18	-	TRBJ1-5	14	-	CASSPRSGDQPQHF	TGTGCCAGCTCACCCCGGTCCGGGGATCAGCCCCAGCATTTT
TRBV7-9	-	TRBJ2-5	14	-	CASSPDKKQETQYF	TGTGCCAGCAGCCCGGACAAGAAGCAAGAGACCCAGTACTTC